This T cell receptor (beta chain) was obtained from a study of shared clonotypes between healthy human individuals. Overall study results and limits: Lower generation probabilities were found for non-shared clonotypes than for those shared by all four donors. Sequencing depth was expected to influence donor clonotype sharing.

CD4+ cells underwent separation, giving CD45RA+ naive and CD45RA-negative memory subsets. This clone was found many times. Its cognate antigen is unknown. Trimming left V 2 bases short and J 5 bases short, with 12 bases between. The germline CDR1 and CDR2 sequences are MNHEY and SMNVEV (reference sequence). CDR3 length: 14 residues. Per the authors' pipeline: Because ImmunoSEQ provided only junction sequences with no quality scores, the filtering differed. Assay used: immunoSEQ multiplex PCR; TCRdb lists only in-frame clones, some missing. V, J and clone size were drawn from that table, and D and trimming were deduced from the DNA. Among 1 million to 1.2 million clones, around 77% were seen once, and the ten largest hold roughly 0.82%.

The clonotype was recovered from a man between 18 and 29 years old in good health. Some clones in this sample may be carry-over from other donors' samples. Sequenced: memory CD4+ T cells from PBMCs. The sample's subset: CD45RA-negative fraction. The J gene is TRBJ1-2, the V gene TRBV27; D may be TRBD1 (6 bases). The CDR3 nucleotides are TGTGCCAGCAGTTTACAGTGGCAGGGGTATGGCTACACCTTC. The encoded protein is CASSLQWQGYGYTF.